This record concerns one T cell receptor (beta chain) sequence. The antigen is not known. This record belongs to a study of cytomegalovirus exposure and HLA in healthy donors. Overall study findings and caveats: Some V segments, TRBV6-2 and TRBV6-3 among them, were indistinguishable and were therefore excluded.

CDR3 size: 17 residues. Trimming at V came to 1 base and at J to 2 bases, leaving 9 bases not matched to a gene. Germline CDR1 and CDR2: SGHTA and FQGTGA. PCR was performed using 60 Vbeta and 13 Jbeta primers. The method was immunoSEQ multiplex PCR; TCRdb's version includes in-frame clones alone and lacks a portion of them. The table records around 130,000 clones, under 90% of them present only once. V usage is TRBV7-3 and J usage is TRBJ2-5, with 8 nucleotides matching TRBD2. The source of this sequence is a woman in her forties in good health and CMV-seronegative. Sequencing was performed on PBMCs. The CDR3 region has the DNA TGTGCCAGCAGCTTAAGCTCCAGCGGGGGAAAACAAGAGACCCAGTACTTC. Amino acid sequence: CASSLSSSGGKQETQYF. Supplemented by reference TRBV7-3 and TRBJ2-5, the full variable domain reads GAGVSQTPSNKVTEKGKYVELRCDPISGHTALYWYRQSLGQGPEFLIYFQGTGAADDSGLPNDRFFAVRPEGSVSTLKIQRTERGDSAVYLCASSLSSSGGKQETQYFGPGTRLLVL.